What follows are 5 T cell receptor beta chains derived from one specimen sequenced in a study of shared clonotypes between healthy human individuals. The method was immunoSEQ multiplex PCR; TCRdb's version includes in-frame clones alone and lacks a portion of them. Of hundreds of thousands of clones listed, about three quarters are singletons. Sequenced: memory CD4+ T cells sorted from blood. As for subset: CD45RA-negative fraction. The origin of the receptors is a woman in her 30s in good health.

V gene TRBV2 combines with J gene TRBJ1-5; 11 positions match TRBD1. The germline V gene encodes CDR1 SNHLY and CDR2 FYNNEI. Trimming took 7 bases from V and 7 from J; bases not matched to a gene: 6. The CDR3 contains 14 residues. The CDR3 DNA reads TGTGCCAGCACCGGGACAGGGGGTCGCCAGCCCCAGCATTTT. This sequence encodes CASTGTGGRQPQHF.

For the CDR3, the DNA is TGTGCCAGCAGTGGTAGGTCCAGCGGCGGCTACACCTTC. This codes for CASSGRSSGGYTF. The chain links TRBV28 to TRBJ1-2; no firm D call. The V gene's germline CDR1 is MDHEN and CDR2 SYDVKM. CDR3 size: 13 residues. Trimming left V 5 bases short and J 8 bases short, with 15 bases between.

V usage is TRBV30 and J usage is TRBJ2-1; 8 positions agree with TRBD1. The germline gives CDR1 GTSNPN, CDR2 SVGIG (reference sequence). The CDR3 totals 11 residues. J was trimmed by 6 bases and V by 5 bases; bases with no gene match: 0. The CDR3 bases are TGTGCCTGGGACAGGGGCAATGAGCAGTTCTTC. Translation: CAWDRGNEQFF.

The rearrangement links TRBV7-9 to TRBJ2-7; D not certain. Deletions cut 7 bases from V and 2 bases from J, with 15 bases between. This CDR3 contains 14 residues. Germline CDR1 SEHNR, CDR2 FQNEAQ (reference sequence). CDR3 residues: CASILGSSPYEQYF. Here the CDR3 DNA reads TGTGCCAGCATCCTCGGATCTAGTCCCTACGAGCAGTACTTC.

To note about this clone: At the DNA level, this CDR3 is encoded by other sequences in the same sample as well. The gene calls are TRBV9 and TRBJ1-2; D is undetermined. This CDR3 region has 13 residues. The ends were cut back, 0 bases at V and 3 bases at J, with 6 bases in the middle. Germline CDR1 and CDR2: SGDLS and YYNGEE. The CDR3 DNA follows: TGTGCCAGCAGCGTAGACAGCCACTATGGCTACACCTTC. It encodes CASSVDSHYGYTF. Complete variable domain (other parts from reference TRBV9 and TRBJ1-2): DSGVTQTPKHLITATGQRVTLRCSPRSGDLSVYWYQQSLDQGLQFLIQYYNGEERAKGNILERFSAQQFPDLHSELNLSSLELGDSALYFCASSVDSHYGYTFGSGTRLTVV.